This T cell receptor beta chain was obtained from a study of identical twins. Study-wide results and caveats: Where out-of-frame alpha sequences were twin-shared, they showed excess low generation probability. Insertions ran lower in abundant cord blood beta clonotypes, though not in memory repertoires. Models predicted less out-of-frame TCR alpha sharing in monozygotic twins than was found.

J lost 8 bases, V lost 5 bases, and 3 bases had no gene match. This CDR3 contains 14 residues. Germline V lookup: CDR1 LGHDT, CDR2 YNNKEL (reference sequence). This clonotype came up a few times. What it binds is not known. TCRdb recomputed calls from the 5' RACE reads with MiXCR, one row per CDR3 protein. The data hold some 590,000 distinct CDR3 sequences, with over 8.5% observed a single time. This same sample was also taken into another study, of yellow fever vaccine responses in identical twins.

The TCR was taken from a woman younger than 30 in good health. The specimen sequenced was PBMCs. This chain connects TRBV3-1 to TRBJ1-6; TRBD1 matches at 10 bases. CDR3 loop: CASSWTGGDSPLHF. CDR3 DNA: TGTGCCAGCAGCTGGACAGGGGGGGATTCACCCCTCCACTTT.